This TCR beta chain was documented in a study of beta chain features in type 1 diabetes. On the study more broadly: Comparable age, gender and cell yields were observed in patients relative to healthy donors. Points from the study as a whole: Within each of all four CD4+ subsets, Type 1 diabetes patients had TCRB CDR3s that were moderately but significantly shorter. The naive, central memory and Treg TCRB repertoires showed an apparent similarity that was greater among patients than among healthy donors. Individuals with type 1 diabetes displayed fewer insertions and more deletions at VDJ junctions.

V gave up 5 bases and J gave up 5 bases; unmatched junction bases: 9. Germline values: CDR1 SGHTA, CDR2 FQGNSA. There are 15 residues in the CDR3. Since all of the isolated RNA was reverse transcribed, expressed TCRB transcripts were what got sequenced. The read count averaged about 3.6 million across naive, central memory and regulatory T cell samples. Some clones are missing from TCRdb's copy, which holds only in-frame ones; the method was immunoSEQ multiplex PCR. The sample holds roughly 150,000 clones; roughly 65% are singletons and the top ten take roughly 0.095%. This clone was observed a handful of times. The target antigen is unknown.

This clonotype originated in a man aged 30 to 45 with type 1 diabetes. The specimen sequenced was naive CD4+ T cells from blood. The chain couples TRBV7-2 to TRBJ2-5; the match to TRBD2 covers 9 bases. DNA for the CDR3: TGTGCCAGCAGCCCCCCCGGGACTAGCCAGGAGACCCAGTACTTC. It specifies CASSPPGTSQETQYF. Supplemented by reference TRBV7-2 and TRBJ2-5, the full variable domain reads GAGVSQSPSNKVTEKGKDVELRCDPISGHTALYWYRQSLGQGLEFLIYFQGNSAPDKSGLPSDRFSAERTGGSVSTLTIQRTQQEDSAVYLCASSPPGTSQETQYFGPGTRLLVL.